Shown below are 24 T cell receptor beta chains from a single sample sequenced in a study of T-cell reconstitution after alpha-beta-depleted transplantation in children. Construction of the TCRbeta library involved unique molecular identifiers. TCRdb re-derived calls from the PCR reads in MiXCR, one entry per CDR3 protein. The sample has around 500,000 distinct CDR3 sequences; roughly 24% are singletons. Specimen: PBMCs, mostly from graft donor cells, collected 360 days after TCRalphabeta/CD19-depleted stem cell transplant. These receptors all stem from a boy under two years old who had a stem cell transplant for acute myeloid leukemia, so the T cells may come from the graft donor.

This clonotype was found a few times. V usage is TRBV12-3 or TRBV12-4 and J usage is TRBJ2-3; 8 nucleotides align to TRBD2. The CDR3 is made up of 15 amino acids. V gave up 3 bases and J gave up 3 bases; unmatched junction bases: 5. The CDR3 loop is CASSLASGLTDTQYF. DNA for the CDR3: TGTGCCAGCAGTTTGGCTAGCGGGCTGACAGATACGCAGTATTTT.

The gene calls are TRBV12-3 or TRBV12-4 and TRBJ2-6; tentatively, D is TRBD1 (6 bases). The V and J ends lost 4 bases and 0 bases respectively, with 13 bases between them. The CDR3 covers 17 residues. CDR3 protein: CASSSWGQSSGANVLTF. The DNA for the CDR3 is TGTGCCAGCAGTTCATGGGGGCAGAGCTCTGGGGCCAACGTCCTGACTTTC.

Only a few counts were recorded for this clonotype. This sequence joins TRBV20-1 and TRBJ1-6, with TRBD1 as a possible D gene (5 bases). Trimming removed 6 bases at V and 8 bases at J, with 11 bases between. Germline values: CDR1 DFQATT, CDR2 SNEGSKA (reference sequence). The CDR3 loop spans 12 amino acids. CDR3 amino acids: CSARARYSPLHF. The CDR3 coding sequence is TGCAGTGCCAGGGCCCGCTATTCACCCCTCCACTTT.

In the case of this clonotype: At one end the junction does not follow the germline gene, possibly because of a read error. The chain uses TRBV20-1 and TRBJ2-7; 9 positions match TRBD2. The V gene's germline CDR1 is DFQATT and CDR2 SNEGSKA (reference sequence). The CDR3 covers 14 residues. As DNA, the CDR3 is TGCAGTGCTAGAGTAGGGACTAGCTCCAACGAGCAGTACTTC. It encodes CSARVGTSSNEQYF.

This clonotype was seen at least ten times. The rearrangement joins TRBV5-1 to TRBJ1-2; TRBD1 matches at 7 bases. After removal of 0 bases from V and 10 bases from J, the junction contained 12 bases not matched to a gene. The CDR3 loop spans 15 amino acids. The germline CDR1 and CDR2 sequences are SGHRS and YFSETQ. Here the CDR3 reads CASSLEGQLQSDYTF. CDR3 nucleotide sequence: TGCGCCAGCAGCTTGGAGGGACAGCTCCAGTCGGACTACACCTTC.

This clonotype was recorded at least ten times. The gene calls are TRBV9 and TRBJ1-6; TRBD1 matches at 7 bases. The V gene's germline CDR1 is SGDLS and CDR2 YYNGEE. The junction had 10 bases not matched to a gene; V was cut back by 6 bases and J by 7 bases. The length of the CDR3 is 15 residues. CDR3 nucleotide sequence: TGTGCCAGCAACCTATCCGGGACAGAGAATTCACCCCTCCACTTT. This translates into CASNLSGTENSPLHF.

This clonotype was observed at least ten times. This rearrangement joins TRBV6-5 to TRBJ2-7; D might be TRBD1 or TRBD2, each matching 5 bases. Trimming cost V 3 bases and J 2 bases, with 14 bases left between them. Germline V gene lookup returns CDR1 MNHEY and CDR2 SVGAGI. The CDR3 runs to 15 residues. In nucleotides, the CDR3 is TGTGCCAGCAGTTATATTGGGGACCATCCCTACGAGCAGTACTTC. Its protein is CASSYIGDHPYEQYF.

The J gene is TRBJ2-5, the V gene TRBV6-5, with D perhaps matching TRBD1 (6 bases). The CDR3 loop spans 16 amino acids. CDR1 is MNHEY, CDR2 SVGAGI, per germline. The V and J ends lost 2 bases and 3 bases respectively, with 16 bases between them. The CDR3 here is CASSYGVGQRKETQYF. The CDR3 DNA follows: TGTGCCAGCAGTTACGGGGTCGGACAGAGGAAAGAGACCCAGTACTTC.

This clonotype was recorded a few times. The genes are TRBV6-1 and TRBJ1-1; D gene ambiguous. CDR1 and CDR2 from the germline V gene are MNHNS and SASEGT. This CDR3 spans 13 amino acids. V lost 8 bases to trimming and J lost 1 base, with 11 bases between them. The CDR3 region has the DNA TGTGCCAGCGGCGCACAAAGGAACACTGAAGCTTTCTTT. As protein: CASGAQRNTEAFF.

Concerning this clonotype itself: Because the CDR3 is missing its conserved closing phenylalanine or tryptophan, this is likely a read error. It is unclear where the CDR3 begins or ends on the DNA, so no DNA is shown, and the CDR3 is as TCRdb lists it. V is TRBV25-1 and J is TRBJ2-7; the table's D call of TRBD1 was not tested on the DNA. Germline V lookup: CDR1 MGHDK, CDR2 SYGVNS. The CDR3 extends over 10 residues, inclusive of both ends. CDR3 amino acids: CASTDWDRSG.

This clonotype was seen only a few times. The chain is built from TRBV18 and TRBJ2-3, with D possibly being TRBD2 (5 bases). Germline loops: CDR1 KGHSH, CDR2 LQKENI. The CDR3 extends over 14 amino acids. Trimming stripped 0 bases from V and 4 bases from J, with 8 bases between. This chain's CDR3 is CASSPPLAADTQYF. DNA for the CDR3: TGTGCCAGCTCACCACCCCTAGCAGCAGATACGCAGTATTTT. Full variable domain (remainder filled in from reference TRBV18 and TRBJ2-3): NAGVMQNPRHLVRRRGQEARLRCSPMKGHSHVYWYRQLPEEGLKFMVYLQKENIIDESGMPKERFSAEFPKEGPSILRIQQVVRGDSAAYFCASSPPLAADTQYFGPGTRLTVL.

This sequence joins TRBV4-2 and TRBJ2-3, with TRBD2 matching over 13 bases. The CDR3 has 19 amino acids. CDR1 is LGHNA and CDR2 is YNFKEQ in the germline V gene. V gave up 5 bases and J gave up 2 bases; unmatched junction bases: 13. CDR3 DNA sequence: TGTGCCAGCAGCACGTTGGGACTAGCGGGGCAGAGTCACACAGATACGCAGTATTTT. Amino acid sequence: CASSTLGLAGQSHTDTQYF.

V gene TRBV13 combines with J gene TRBJ2-5; 7 bases align to TRBD1. Per germline, CDR1 PRHDT and CDR2 FYEKMQ (reference sequence). This CDR3 contains 15 residues. V shed 5 bases and J 1 base; nucleotides not matched to a gene: 7. This CDR3 reads CASSVTGLGQETQYF. CDR3 DNA sequence: TGTGCCAGCAGCGTGACAGGGTTGGGCCAAGAGACCCAGTACTTC.

The J gene is TRBJ2-5, the V gene TRBV12-3 or TRBV12-4, with D perhaps TRBD1 (5 bases). The CDR3 spans 15 residues. The V gene lost 6 bases and the J gene lost 0 bases, with 14 bases spanning the gap. The CDR3 loop reads CASRDRLGDQETQYF. The CDR3 coding sequence is TGTGCCAGCAGAGACCGGCTAGGGGACCAAGAGACCCAGTACTTC.

This clonotype was detected only a few times. This rearrangement joins TRBV15 to TRBJ1-4, with D possibly being TRBD1 (6 bases). The germline CDR1 and CDR2 sequences are LNHNV and YYDKDF (reference sequence). The CDR3 consists of 19 residues. V was clipped by 0 bases and J by 0 bases, with 17 bases between them. CDR3 region: CATSRDPRGFRTTNEKLFF. For the CDR3, the DNA is TGTGCCACCAGCAGAGATCCAAGGGGGTTTAGGACAACTAATGAAAAACTGTTTTTT.

This rearrangement joins TRBV6-5 to TRBJ2-2; D is perhaps TRBD1 (6 bases). The CDR3 length is 15 residues. Trimming removed 0 bases at V and 3 bases at J, with 8 bases between. Germline-derived CDR1 and CDR2 are MNHEY and SVGAGI. CDR3 in amino acids: CASSYSWTDTGELFF. Here the CDR3 DNA reads TGTGCCAGCAGTTACTCTTGGACAGACACCGGGGAGCTGTTTTTT.

The J gene is TRBJ2-5, the V gene TRBV20-1, with D perhaps matching TRBD1 or TRBD2 (6 bases each). Germline loops: CDR1 DFQATT, CDR2 SNEGSKA (reference sequence). The CDR3 length is 17 residues. V lost 6 bases, J lost 3 bases, and 26 bases lay in between. In nucleotides, the CDR3 is TGCAGTGCACTACCCCGGCCCCTTCCGGGGGCTAAAGAGACCCAGTACTTC. It translates to CSALPRPLPGAKETQYF.

This clonotype was picked up a small number of times. The chain carries TRBV20-1 and TRBJ1-5; D not resolved. The germline CDR1 and CDR2 sequences are DFQATT and SNEGSKA (reference sequence). Trimming cost V 6 bases and J 5 bases, with 20 bases left between them. The CDR3 covers 15 residues. CDR3 DNA: TGCAGTGCACCCACTCGCGGGCCCTACTATCAGCCCCAGCATTTT. Translation gives CSAPTRGPYYQPQHF.

This clonotype has more than one count but fewer than ten. The V gene is TRBV4-3, the J gene TRBJ2-7; the D is unclear. The CDR3 contains 13 residues. The V and J ends lost 1 base and 5 bases respectively, with 9 bases between them. From germline, CDR1 is LGHNA and CDR2 YSLEER. CDR3 DNA: TGCGCCAGCAGCCAAGTCTGGCAGGACGAGCAGTACTTC. This gives the protein CASSQVWQDEQYF.

The chain is built from TRBV20-1 and TRBJ2-1; TRBD1 or TRBD2 may be the D gene (5 bases each). Deletions cut 6 bases from V and 8 bases from J, with 14 bases between. This CDR3 region has 12 residues. The germline V gene encodes CDR1 DFQATT and CDR2 SNEGSKA (reference sequence). In DNA, the CDR3 is TGCAGTGCATGGGACCTCCAGGATGAGCAGTTCTTC. Translating it yields CSAWDLQDEQFF.

This clonotype was counted a few times. This chain connects TRBV12-3 or TRBV12-4 to TRBJ2-2, with 8 bases identical to TRBD1. Trimming removed 10 bases from V and 0 bases from J; junction bases left unmatched: 4. The CDR3 is made up of 14 amino acids. The CDR3 region has the DNA TGTGCCAACAGGGGGACAACGAACACCGGGGAGCTGTTTTTT. This sequence encodes CANRGTTNTGELFF.

This clonotype occurred many times. V is TRBV29-1 and J is TRBJ2-2, with D hard to call. Trimming stripped 6 bases from V and 1 base from J, with 3 bases between. The CDR3 covers 11 residues. Germline CDR1 reads SQVTM; CDR2 reads ANQGSEA. The CDR3 here is CSVWNTGELFF. Here the CDR3 DNA reads TGCAGCGTATGGAACACCGGGGAGCTGTTTTTT.

CDR3 nucleotide sequence: TGCAGCGTCGGAACTTTGGGGGCCACAGATACGCAGTATTTT. The encoded protein is CSVGTLGATDTQYF. The rearrangement joins TRBV29-1 to TRBJ2-3, with D possibly matching TRBD1 (6 bases). From germline, CDR1 is SQVTM and CDR2 ANQGSEA. The CDR3 runs 14 residues. V dropped 6 bases and J dropped 2 bases, with 15 bases sitting between them.

This clonotype has a handful of counts. The chain joins TRBV4-1 to TRBJ2-1; no definite D call. This CDR3 has 14 amino acids. The V end lost 0 bases, the J end lost 5 bases, and 8 bases lay between the germline ends. Germline values: CDR1 MGHRA, CDR2 YSYEKL. Here the CDR3 DNA reads TGCGCCAGCAGCCAAGATACTGTCGACAATGAGCAGTTCTTC. It encodes CASSQDTVDNEQFF.